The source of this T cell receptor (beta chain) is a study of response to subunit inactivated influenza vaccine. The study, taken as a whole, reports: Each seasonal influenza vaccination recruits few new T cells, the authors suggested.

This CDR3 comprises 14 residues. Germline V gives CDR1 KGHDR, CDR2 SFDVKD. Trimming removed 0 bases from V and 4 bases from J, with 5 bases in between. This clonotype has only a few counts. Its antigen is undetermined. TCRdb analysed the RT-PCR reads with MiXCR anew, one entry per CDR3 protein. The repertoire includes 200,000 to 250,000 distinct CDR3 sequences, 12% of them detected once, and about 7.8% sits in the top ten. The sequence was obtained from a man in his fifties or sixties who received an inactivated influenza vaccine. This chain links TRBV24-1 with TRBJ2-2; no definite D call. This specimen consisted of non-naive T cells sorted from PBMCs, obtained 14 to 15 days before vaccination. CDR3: CATSDLERTGELFF. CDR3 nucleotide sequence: TGTGCCACCAGTGATTTGGAACGCACCGGGGAGCTGTTTTTT.